Sequencing of this T cell receptor (beta chain) was carried out in a study of blood T cell repertoires in COVID-19. Study context: Sites across the United States, Italy and Spain contributed samples from acute and convalescent COVID-19.

Original analysis: Reference gene primer amplification gave estimated nucleated cell counts. Sequencing was performed with immunoSEQ multiplex PCR; in TCRdb, only in-frame clones are kept and a portion is missing. Clone size and V and J calls were adopted from that table, with D and trimming inferred from the DNA. The sample yields about 180,000 clones, around 83% seen once. Germline V gene lookup returns CDR1 SGHTA and CDR2 FQGNSA. This CDR3 spans 16 amino acids. V gave up 4 bases and J gave up 6 bases; unmatched junction bases: 9. This TCR was recovered from a human donor in a cohort sampled during active COVID-19. The genes are TRBV7-2 and TRBJ1-5, with 10 bases identical to TRBD1. The sample was peripheral blood. The CDR3 nucleotides read TGTGCCAGCAGCTCAGCAGGGACAGGGGCAGGTCAGCCCCAGCATTTT. It yields the protein CASSSAGTGAGQPQHF.